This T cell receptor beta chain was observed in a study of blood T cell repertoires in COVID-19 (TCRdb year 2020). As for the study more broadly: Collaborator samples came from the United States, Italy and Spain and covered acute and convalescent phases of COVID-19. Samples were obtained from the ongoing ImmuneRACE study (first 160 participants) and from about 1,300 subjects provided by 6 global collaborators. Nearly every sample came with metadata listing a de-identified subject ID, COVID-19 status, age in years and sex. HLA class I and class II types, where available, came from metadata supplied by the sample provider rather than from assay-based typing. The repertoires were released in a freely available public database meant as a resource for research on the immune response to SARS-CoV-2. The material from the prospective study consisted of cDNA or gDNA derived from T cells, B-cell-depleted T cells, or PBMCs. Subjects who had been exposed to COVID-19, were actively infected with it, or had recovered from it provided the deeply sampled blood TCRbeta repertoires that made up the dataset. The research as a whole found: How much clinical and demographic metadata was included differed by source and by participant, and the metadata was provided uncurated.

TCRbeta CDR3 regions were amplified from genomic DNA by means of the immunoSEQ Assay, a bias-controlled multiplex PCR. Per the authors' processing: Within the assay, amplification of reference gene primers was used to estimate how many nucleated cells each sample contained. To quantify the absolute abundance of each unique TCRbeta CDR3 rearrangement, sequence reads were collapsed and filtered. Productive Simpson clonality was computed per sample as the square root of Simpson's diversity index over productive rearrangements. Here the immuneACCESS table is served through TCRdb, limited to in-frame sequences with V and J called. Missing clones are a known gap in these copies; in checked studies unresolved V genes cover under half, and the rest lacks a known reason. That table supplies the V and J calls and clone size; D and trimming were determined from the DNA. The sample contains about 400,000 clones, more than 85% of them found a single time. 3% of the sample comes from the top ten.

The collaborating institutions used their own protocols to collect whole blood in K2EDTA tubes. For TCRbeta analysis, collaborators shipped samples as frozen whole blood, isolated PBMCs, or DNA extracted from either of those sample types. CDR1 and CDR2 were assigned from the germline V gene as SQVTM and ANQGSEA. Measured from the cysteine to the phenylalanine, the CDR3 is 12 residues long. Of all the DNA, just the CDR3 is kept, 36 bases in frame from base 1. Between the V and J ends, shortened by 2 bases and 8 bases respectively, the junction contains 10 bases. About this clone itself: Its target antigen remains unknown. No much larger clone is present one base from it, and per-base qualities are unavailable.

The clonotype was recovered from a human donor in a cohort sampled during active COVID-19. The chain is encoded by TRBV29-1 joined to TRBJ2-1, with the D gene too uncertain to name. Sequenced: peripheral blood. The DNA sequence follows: TGCAGCGTTGAACTAGTTATCGATGAGCAGTTCTTC. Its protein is CSVELVIDEQFF.